The 19 T cell receptor beta chains below were found in one sample sequenced in a study of blood T cell repertoires in COVID-19. The assay was immunoSEQ multiplex PCR, and TCRdb's table has in-frame clones only and misses some. The sample shows fewer than 350,000 clones, 85% of them seen only once. The sequencing sample was made of PBMCs or T cells enriched from blood (not recorded which). Receptors were obtained from a woman in her fifties or sixties who had recovered from COVID-19.

CDR3 protein: CASSIAGGLYEQYF. CDR3 coding DNA: TGTGCCAGTAGTATAGCAGGGGGGCTCTACGAGCAGTACTTC. The chain employs TRBV19 and TRBJ2-7, with a possible D match to TRBD1 (7 bases). The germline V gene encodes CDR1 LNHDA and CDR2 SQIVND (reference sequence). V lost 1 base and J lost 3, with 10 bases in between. This CDR3 has 14 residues.

The genes are TRBV3-1 (or the pseudogene TRBV3-2) and TRBJ1-5, with 10 nucleotides matching TRBD1. The CDR3 sequence is 16 residues long. The germline V gene encodes CDR1 LGHDT and CDR2 YNNKEL (reference sequence). V shed 3 bases, J shed 4 bases, and the junction held 6 bases outside the gene matches. DNA of the CDR3: TGTGCCAGCAGCCAGGAAGGGACAGGGGCTAATCAGCCCCAGCATTTT. Amino acid sequence: CASSQEGTGANQPQHF.

The CDR3 sequence: CASSPSGTDTQYF. CDR3 bases: TGTGCCAGCAGCCCTAGCGGCACAGATACGCAGTATTTT. The chain recombines TRBV7-9 with TRBJ2-3; the D gene is possibly TRBD2 (6 bases). The CDR3 length is 13 residues. Germline CDR1 SEHNR, CDR2 FQNEAQ (reference sequence). Trimming took off 5 bases at V and 1 base at J, with 7 bases between the two ends.

A word on this clone: The sample carries other DNA sequences with the same CDR3. The CDR3 spells CASSGTGNQPQHF. Here the CDR3 DNA reads TGTGCCAGTAGCGGGACAGGCAATCAGCCCCAGCATTTT. The chain combines TRBV19 with TRBJ1-5, with TRBD1 identical over 7 bases. With V trimmed by 6 bases and J by 2 bases, 1 base remained unmatched. The germline V gene encodes CDR1 LNHDA and CDR2 SQIVND (reference sequence). The CDR3 runs to 13 residues.

This rearrangement joins TRBV7-9 to TRBJ2-2; TRBD1 matches at 7 bases. After removal of 5 bases from V and 4 bases from J, the junction contained 4 bases not matched to a gene. Germline CDR1 and CDR2: SEHNR and FQNEAQ (reference sequence). The CDR3 consists of 14 residues. CDR3 residues: CASSPRTGTGELFF. The CDR3 DNA is TGTGCCAGCAGCCCGAGGACAGGCACCGGGGAGCTGTTTTTT.

The gene calls are TRBV6-2 or TRBV6-3 and TRBJ2-5, with 13 bases lining up with TRBD2. The germline V gene has CDR1 MNHEY and CDR2 SVGEGT. There are 16 residues in the CDR3. V shed 4 bases and J 7 bases; nucleotides not matched to a gene: 9. The CDR3 DNA is TGTGCCAGCAGTTGGGCGACTAGCGGGGGGCCAGGGACCCAGTACTTC. Residues: CASSWATSGGPGTQYF.

The chain links TRBV25-1 to TRBJ1-2, with 9 bases lining up with TRBD1. V lost 4 bases and J lost 3; bases outside the gene matches: 9. The CDR3 totals 16 residues. CDR1 MGHDK and CDR2 SYGVNS come from the germline V gene. The CDR3 loop is CASSAGDRVKDYGYTF. In nucleotides, the CDR3 is TGTGCCAGCAGTGCCGGGGACAGGGTAAAGGACTATGGCTACACCTTC.

This clone has a handful of counts. The chain recombines TRBV6-5 with TRBJ1-2, with D perhaps matching TRBD1 (5 bases). The CDR3 is 14 amino acids. Looked up from germline, CDR1 is MNHEY and CDR2 is SVGAGI. Trimming took 0 bases from V and 8 from J, leaving 13 bases between them. CDR3 protein: CASSYSRVIGGYTF. In DNA form, the CDR3 reads TGTGCCAGCAGTTACTCCAGGGTCATTGGCGGCTACACCTTC.

The chain carries TRBV9 and TRBJ2-7, with 7 bases lining up with TRBD2. In germline, CDR1 is SGDLS, CDR2 YYNGEE. The J segment lost 4 bases and the V segment lost 0 bases, leaving 1 base of the junction unmatched. CDR3 length equals 13 residues. The CDR3 reads CASSVEAGYEQYF. In DNA form, the CDR3 reads TGTGCCAGCAGCGTAGAAGCGGGGTACGAGCAGTACTTC.

The chain is built from TRBV6-2 or TRBV6-3 and TRBJ1-3; D is possibly TRBD1 (5 bases). V was shortened by 4 bases and J by 0 bases, with 10 bases between the two germline ends. From germline, CDR1 is MNHEY and CDR2 SVGEGT. The CDR3 has 15 residues. CDR3 DNA: TGTGCCAGCAGTTCCGACAGCCACTCTGGAAACACCATATATTTT. Translated: CASSSDSHSGNTIYF.

V and J are TRBV19 and TRBJ2-5; possible D gene TRBD2, 7 bases. The CDR3 is 15 amino acids. CDR1 is LNHDA and CDR2 is SQIVND in the germline V gene (reference sequence). V was shortened by 3 bases and J by 7 bases, with 18 bases between the two germline ends. Written as DNA, the CDR3 is TGTGCCAGTAGTATCGTGCGGGGGCACCGCCGGACCCAGTACTTC. It specifies CASSIVRGHRRTQYF.

In its sample, this clone was seen once. The gene calls are TRBV18 and TRBJ1-1, with 7 bases lining up with TRBD1. CDR1 is KGHSH, CDR2 LQKENI, per germline. The CDR3 totals 14 residues. The V segment lost 0 bases and the J segment 10 bases; nucleotides outside the gene matches: 8. The CDR3 DNA is TGTGCCAGCTCACCACCGATGACAGGGAAGGTAGCTTTCTTT. This sequence encodes CASSPPMTGKVAFF.

V and J are TRBV7-2 and TRBJ1-2, with TRBD1 as a possible D gene (6 bases). Germline assignment: CDR1 SGHTA and CDR2 FQGNSA. The CDR3 is made up of 15 amino acids. V lost 5 bases to trimming and J lost 5 bases, with 18 bases between them. The CDR3 bases are TGTGCCAGCAGCCCAATACAGGGTACCTTTTATGGCTACACCTTC. Protein product: CASSPIQGTFYGYTF.

V gene TRBV28 combines with J gene TRBJ1-1; no clear D gene. Per germline, CDR1 MDHEN and CDR2 SYDVKM. CDR3 length: 13 residues. Trimming removed 6 bases from V and 5 bases from J, with 13 bases in between. CDR3 nucleotide sequence: TGTGCCAGCAGCCGCGGGTATGGGACTGAAGCTTTCTTT. This sequence encodes CASSRGYGTEAFF.

Only a few counts were recorded for this clone. CDR3 in amino acids: CASSFGGAGQPQHF. CDR3 sequence (DNA): TGTGCCAGCAGCTTTGGGGGGGCTGGGCAGCCCCAGCATTTT. The V and J genes are TRBV5-4 and TRBJ1-5; maybe TRBD1 (6 bases). The CDR3 has 14 residues. V was cut by 2 bases and J by 7 bases, with 13 bases left in between. CDR1 and CDR2 (germline): SGHNT, YYREEE (reference sequence).

The rearrangement joins TRBV5-1 to TRBJ2-2; 9 bases map to TRBD1. CDR1 is SGHRS, CDR2 YFSETQ, per germline. Trimming removed 2 bases from V and 3 bases from J; junction bases left unmatched: 2. The CDR3 contains 15 residues. The CDR3 sequence: CASSFGQGYTGELFF. The CDR3 DNA reads TGCGCCAGCAGCTTCGGACAGGGGTACACCGGGGAGCTGTTTTTT.

The chain has TRBV7-7 and TRBJ2-5; TRBD1 agrees at 10 bases. The CDR3 loop spans 15 amino acids. With 3 bases clipped from V and 3 bases from J, the junction kept 4 bases outside the gene matches. CDR1 and CDR2 from the germline V gene are SSHAT and FNYEAQ (reference sequence). CDR3 sequence: CASSLGGTGEETQYF. The DNA for the CDR3 is TGTGCCAGCAGCTTGGGAGGGACAGGGGAAGAGACCCAGTACTTC.

The chain employs TRBV28 and TRBJ1-2; D remains ambiguous. This CDR3 has 14 amino acids. V lost 1 base, J lost 5 bases, and 11 bases lay in between. Germline values: CDR1 MDHEN, CDR2 SYDVKM. CDR3 amino acids: CASSLLVGGYGYTF. The CDR3 region has the DNA TGTGCCAGCAGTTTATTAGTCGGAGGTTATGGCTACACCTTC.

V gene TRBV5-1 combines with J gene TRBJ1-6, with TRBD1 matching over 9 bases. The CDR3 runs to 14 residues. CDR1 and CDR2 (germline): SGHRS, YFSETQ. J gave up 10 bases and V 3 bases, and 5 bases lay outside the gene matches. In nucleotides, the CDR3 is TGCGCCAGCAGCTCGACCGGGACAGGGTCACCCCTCCACTTT. Protein: CASSSTGTGSPLHF.